Detailed here is one T cell receptor (beta chain). The V and J ends lost 6 bases and 1 base respectively, with 6 bases between them. The CDR3 covers 12 residues. Germline assignment: CDR1 SNHLY and CDR2 FYNNEI. This sample is part of a study of blood T cell repertoires in COVID-19. One Seattle source followed patients from active infection through their disease course. In the original workflow: How many nucleated cells were present was estimated from reference gene primer amplification. TCRdb's table, derived via immunoSEQ multiplex PCR, lists solely in-frame clones and lacks some. D and trimming were read from the DNA, whereas the V and J calls and clone size are those reported in that table. Altogether roughly 110,000 clones are present, more than 70% being singletons, with the ten largest covering about 5.5%.

The sequenced material came from peripheral blood. This chain links TRBV2 with TRBJ1-2; D gene unclear. The receptor was isolated from a woman aged 60 to 75 with COVID-19, enrolled during active disease. The CDR3 DNA reads TGTGCCAGCAGCCCCCTTAACTATGGCTACACCTTC. This codes for CASSPLNYGYTF. Using reference TRBV2 and TRBJ1-2 for the parts outside the CDR3, the full variable domain is EPEVTQTPSHQVTQMGQEVILRCVPISNHLYFYWYRQILGQKVEFLVSFYNNEISEKSEIFDDQFSVERPDGSNFTLKIRSTKLEDSAMYFCASSPLNYGYTFGSGTRLTVV.